The 24 T cell receptor beta chains below were found in one sample sequenced in a study of technical replicates of blood from a few donors. Profiled with immunoSEQ multiplex PCR; TCRdb holds only in-frame clones, not every one. The sample consists of about 79,000 clones, under 95% of them appearing once. The sequencing sample was made of T cells isolated from PBMCs. The receptors were sampled from a human donor in good health.

The rearrangement links TRBV7-8 to TRBJ1-2; 8 bases agree with TRBD1. J gave up 0 bases and V 3 bases, and 15 bases lay outside the gene matches. This CDR3 region has 19 residues. Germline V gene sequence: CDR1 SGHVS, CDR2 FQNEAQ. The CDR3 is CASSFRQGPLNKANYGYTF. CDR3 bases: TGTGCCAGCAGCTTCAGACAGGGGCCATTAAACAAAGCTAACTATGGCTACACCTTC.

V gene TRBV11-2 combines with J gene TRBJ2-2, with TRBD2 matching over 8 bases. Germline V lookup: CDR1 SGHAT, CDR2 FQNNGV. CDR3 length: 13 residues. V was pared by 4 bases and J by 6 bases, with 1 base of the junction left unmatched. The CDR3 sequence: CASSYSGAGELFF. CDR3 bases: TGTGCCAGCAGCTATAGCGGGGCCGGGGAGCTGTTTTTT.

This clone appeared a single time. The chain uses TRBV15 and TRBJ1-6; TRBD1 matches 8 bases. Germline V gene sequence: CDR1 LNHNV, CDR2 YYDKDF (reference sequence). This CDR3 has 15 amino acids. With V trimmed by 2 bases and J by 7 bases, 4 bases remained unmatched. CDR3 loop: CATSRSTGVNSPLHF. DNA of the CDR3: TGTGCCACCAGCAGATCGACAGGGGTGAATTCACCCCTCCACTTT.

This chain joins TRBV6-6 and TRBJ2-5, with 7 nucleotides matching TRBD1. The CDR3 is 16 residues long. Germline V gene sequence: CDR1 MNHNY, CDR2 SVGAGI (reference sequence). Losses at the gene ends were 5 bases for V and 1 base for J; bases not matched to a gene: 10. The CDR3: CASSPRTGGFQETQYF. The DNA for the CDR3 is TGTGCCAGCAGTCCACGGACAGGTGGCTTCCAAGAGACCCAGTACTTC.

V gene TRBV5-4 combines with J gene TRBJ2-7; D call uncertain. CDR1 is SGHNT, CDR2 YYREEE, per germline (reference sequence). Trimming removed 0 bases at V and 0 bases at J, with 10 bases between. This CDR3 comprises 15 residues. DNA for the CDR3: TGTGCCAGCAGCTTGGGTGGTCTGAGCTCCTACGAGCAGTACTTC. It codes for CASSLGGLSSYEQYF.

The chain is built from TRBV7-3 and TRBJ2-2; D is possibly TRBD1 (5 bases). The CDR3 contains 17 residues. Trimming pared 1 base from V and 4 bases from J, leaving 16 bases between. Germline lookup yields CDR1 SGHTA and CDR2 FQGTGA. CDR3 sequence: CASSLNPGPLITGELFF. The DNA for the CDR3 is TGTGCCAGCAGCTTAAATCCAGGGCCTCTGATCACCGGGGAGCTGTTTTTT.

The chain carries TRBV6-1 and TRBJ2-5; weak D call: TRBD1 (6 bases). CDR3 length: 14 amino acids. Looked up from germline, CDR1 is MNHNS and CDR2 is SASEGT. Between the trimmed V and J ends, which lost 7 bases and 2 bases, there was a span of 14 bases. CDR3: CASTHGQFQETQYF. The CDR3, as DNA: TGTGCCAGCACCCACGGACAGTTTCAAGAGACCCAGTACTTC.

The chain is built from TRBV2 and TRBJ2-5; 8 bases are a match to TRBD1. Germline lookup yields CDR1 SNHLY and CDR2 FYNNEI. The CDR3 runs 15 residues. After removal of 4 bases from V and 4 bases from J, the junction contained 8 bases not matched to a gene. The CDR3 protein is CASSVEQGGGETQYF. CDR3 nucleotides: TGTGCCAGCAGTGTCGAACAGGGGGGAGGAGAGACCCAGTACTTC.

This rearrangement joins TRBV5-1 to TRBJ2-6, with 8 positions matching TRBD1. Germline loops: CDR1 SGHRS, CDR2 YFSETQ. Trimming at V came to 6 bases and at J to 1 base, leaving 3 bases not matched to a gene. This CDR3 comprises 15 residues. The CDR3 here is CASTDRVSGANVLTF. The CDR3 DNA sequence: TGCGCCAGCACGGACAGGGTTTCTGGGGCCAACGTCCTGACTTTC.

The chain recombines TRBV7-9 with TRBJ2-1; 10 bases match TRBD2. V lost 0 bases to trimming and J lost 6 bases; unmatched junction nucleotides: 5. The length of the CDR3 is 16 residues. Germline assignment: CDR1 SEHNR and CDR2 FQNEAQ (reference sequence). This chain's CDR3 is CASSLASGGASNEQFF. Written as DNA, the CDR3 is TGTGCCAGCAGCTTAGCGAGCGGGGGGGCCAGCAATGAGCAGTTCTTC.

In nucleotides, the CDR3 is TGTGCCAGCAGTAAAGACATTTTACGCACTGAAGCTTTCTTT. The encoded protein is CASSKDILRTEAFF. The V call is TRBV27, the J call TRBJ1-1; D unresolved. Germline lookup yields CDR1 MNHEY and CDR2 SMNVEV (reference sequence). The CDR3 length is 14 residues. V dropped 5 bases and J dropped 4 bases, with 14 bases sitting between them.

This rearrangement joins TRBV20-1 to TRBJ1-2; D is undetermined. Germline CDR1 reads DFQATT; CDR2 reads SNEGSKA (reference sequence). This CDR3 has 11 residues. Between the trimmed V and J ends, which lost 3 bases and 8 bases, there was a span of 10 bases. The CDR3 DNA follows: TGCAGTGCTAGGACCGAGAGGGGCTACACCTTC. Translation gives CSARTERGYTF.

The J gene is TRBJ2-2, the V gene TRBV6-1; 7 bases align to TRBD1. The CDR3 is 14 residues long. Trimming cost V 5 bases and J 4 bases; bases outside gene matches: 4. In germline, CDR1 is MNHNS, CDR2 SASEGT. The CDR3: CASSRGQSTGELFF. DNA for the CDR3: TGTGCCAGCAGTCGGGGACAGAGCACCGGGGAGCTGTTTTTT.

V usage is TRBV5-4 and J usage is TRBJ2-7; TRBD1 aligns across 11 bases. Germline-derived CDR1 and CDR2 are SGHNT and YYREEE (reference sequence). V was pared by 4 bases and J by 0 bases, with 3 bases of the junction left unmatched. This CDR3 contains 15 residues. CDR3 sequence (DNA): TGTGCCAGCAGCGAGGGGACAGGGGGCTCCTACGAGCAGTACTTC. Encoded protein: CASSEGTGGSYEQYF. Supplemented by reference TRBV5-4 and TRBJ2-7, the full variable domain reads ETGVTQSPTHLIKTRGQQVTLRCSSQSGHNTVSWYQQALGQGPQFIFQYYREEENGRGNFPPRFSGLQFPNYSSELNVNALELDDSALYLCASSEGTGGSYEQYFGPGTRLTVT.

The chain uses TRBV4-2 and TRBJ2-2; TRBD2 agrees at 13 bases. Germline values: CDR1 LGHNA, CDR2 YNFKEQ. The CDR3 has 17 residues. The J segment lost 4 bases and the V segment lost 3 bases, leaving 5 bases of the junction unmatched. CDR3 sequence: CASSHGRTSGGTGELFF. The CDR3 nucleotides read TGTGCCAGCAGCCACGGACGGACTAGCGGGGGCACCGGGGAGCTGTTTTTT.

The chain is built from TRBV7-8 and TRBJ2-7; possible D gene TRBD2, 6 bases. The germline gives CDR1 SGHVS, CDR2 FQNEAQ. Trimming took 2 bases from V and 6 from J, leaving 17 bases between them. This CDR3 spans 15 amino acids. The CDR3 reads CASSLKRGTTLEQYF. The DNA of the CDR3 is TGTGCCAGCAGCTTAAAGCGCGGGACGACCCTCGAGCAGTACTTC.

The chain joins TRBV5-1 to TRBJ2-2; D is uncertain. Germline V lookup: CDR1 SGHRS, CDR2 YFSETQ. The CDR3 runs to 14 residues. Trimming stripped 9 bases from V and 1 base from J, with 13 bases between. The CDR3 DNA reads TGCGCCACCAATGAGCGAGGGAACACCGGGGAGCTGTTTTTT. It codes for CATNERGNTGELFF.

The chain recombines TRBV27 with TRBJ1-2, with a tentative D call TRBD1 (6 bases). Germline V CDR1 and CDR2: MNHEY, SMNVEV (reference sequence). The CDR3 spans 15 residues. The V gene lost 6 bases and the J gene lost 4 bases, with 18 bases spanning the gap. The CDR3 DNA follows: TGTGCCAGCAGAGCTGAGGCCAGGGGTGTCTATGGCTACACCTTC. Translated: CASRAEARGVYGYTF.

The chain has TRBV5-4 and TRBJ2-5; 10 bases align to TRBD2. Germline V CDR1 and CDR2: SGHNT, YYREEE (reference sequence). Trimming at V came to 0 bases and at J to 3 bases, leaving 5 bases not matched to a gene. The CDR3 is 16 residues long. The CDR3 DNA sequence: TGTGCCAGCAGCTTGGGGTGGCTAGCGGGGGAAGAGACCCAGTACTTC. Translation gives CASSLGWLAGEETQYF.

The chain is built from TRBV7-6 and TRBJ2-1; TRBD2 agrees at 10 bases. Per the germline V gene, CDR1 is SGHVS and CDR2 is FNYEAQ. The CDR3 length is 16 residues. V was pared by 7 bases and J by 6 bases, with 12 bases of the junction left unmatched. The CDR3 sequence is CASTLAPASGSNEQFF. CDR3 sequence (DNA): TGTGCCAGCACCCTCGCGCCGGCTAGCGGGAGCAATGAGCAGTTCTTC.

This sequence joins TRBV15 and TRBJ2-1; D perhaps matches TRBD1 (5 bases). The V end lost 5 bases, the J end lost 7 bases, and 15 bases lay between the germline ends. The CDR3 is 14 amino acids. CDR1 LNHNV and CDR2 YYDKDF come from the germline V gene (reference sequence). The CDR3 loop reads CATSPQDTVNEQFF. The CDR3 DNA sequence: TGTGCCACCAGCCCCCAGGACACCGTGAATGAGCAGTTCTTC. The full variable domain, in which reference TRBV15 and TRBJ2-1 provide the parts outside the CDR3, is DAMVIQNPRYQVTQFGKPVTLSCSQTLNHNVMYWYQQKSSQAPKLLFHYYDKDFNNEADTPDNFQSRRPNTSFCFLDIRSPGLGDTAMYLCATSPQDTVNEQFFGPGTRLTVL.

This chain connects TRBV28 to TRBJ2-7; 7 bases align to TRBD1. This CDR3 contains 14 residues. CDR1 is MDHEN and CDR2 is SYDVKM in the germline V gene. Unmatched junction bases numbered 11, after V lost 3 bases and J lost 9 bases. Here the CDR3 reads CASSLVTGRDGQYF. In nucleotides, the CDR3 is TGTGCCAGCAGTTTGGTGACAGGGCGAGACGGGCAGTACTTC.

The chain has TRBV19 and TRBJ1-2; weak D call: TRBD1 (6 bases). Germline V lookup: CDR1 LNHDA, CDR2 SQIVND (reference sequence). V was trimmed by 6 bases and J by 4 bases, leaving 9 bases between them. This CDR3 region has 12 residues. The CDR3 nucleotides are TGTGCCAGTAGCAAGACAGGCTATGGCTACACCTTC. It translates to CASSKTGYGYTF. Full variable domain (missing parts from reference TRBV19 and TRBJ1-2): DGGITQSPKYLFRKEGQNVTLSCEQNLNHDAMYWYRQDPGQGLRLIYYSQIVNDFQKGDIAEGYSVSREKKESFPLTVTSAQKNPTAFYLCASSKTGYGYTFGSGTRLTVV.

The V gene is TRBV11-3, the J gene TRBJ2-7; 10 nucleotides line up with TRBD2. V was pared by 1 base and J by 5 bases, with 2 bases of the junction left unmatched. CDR1 SGHNT and CDR2 YENEEA come from the germline V gene. The CDR3 covers 14 residues. The CDR3 protein is CASSLVAGGHEQYF. In DNA, the CDR3 is TGTGCCAGCAGCTTAGTAGCGGGGGGCCACGAGCAGTACTTC.